This TCR beta chain was retrieved from a study of tumor and adjacent non-tumor tissue in lung cancer. RNA was extracted from bulk tissue without any cell sorting. A word on this clonotype: Sequence at one end of the junction differs from germline and may be a read error.

A modified ARM-PCR protocol with three rounds of nested PCR amplified TCRbeta. TCRdb called the multiplex PCR reads again in MiXCR, with one record for every CDR3 protein. The sample lists 75,000 to 80,000 distinct CDR3 sequences, 80% occurring once. The CDR3 loop spans 15 amino acids. Germline V gives CDR1 DFQATT, CDR2 SNEGSKA (reference sequence). The source of this sequence is a woman aged 50 to 65 with non-small cell lung cancer. The V call is TRBV20-1, the J call TRBJ2-1; tentative D call: TRBD1 (6 bases). Sequencing input: lung tumor tissue. The CDR3 DNA is TGCAGTGCTAGGGTTACAGGGCTCCTCCACAATGAACAGTTCTTC. Translating gives CSARVTGLLHNEQFF.